This TCR beta chain appears in the sequencing data of a study of shared clonotypes between healthy human individuals. V shed 0 bases and J shed 1 base, with 12 bases lying between them. The CDR3 runs to 16 residues. Germline V gene data show CDR1 as SGDLS and CDR2 as YYNGEE. Using immunoSEQ multiplex PCR, the repertoire was profiled, and TCRdb retains in-frame clones only, with some absent. The top ten clones hold less than 0.15% of a sample with roughly 2 million clones, approximately 96% of them seen once. Sequenced: naive CD4+ T cells sorted from blood. Documented subset: CD45RA+ positively selected. V usage is TRBV9 and J usage is TRBJ2-3, with D maybe TRBD1 (6 bases). The receptor comes from a man aged 18 to 30 in good health. The CDR3 DNA reads as TGTGCCAGCAGCGTAGGGGGGCCAAGCGGCACAGATACGCAGTATTTT. As protein: CASSVGGPSGTDTQYF.